The 2 T cell receptor beta chains given below trace back to one sample, sequenced in a study of CD8 T cells in ankylosing spondylitis. TCRdb called the 5' RACE reads again in MiXCR, with one record for every CDR3 protein. The sample contains about 360,000 distinct CDR3 sequences, roughly 15% of which appear only once. Sequencing input: blood, either unsorted or a sorted T cell fraction (not recorded which). These TCRs come from a male donor with ankylosing spondylitis or in good health (not recorded which).

In DNA form, the CDR3 reads TGTGCCATCAGTGAGCCCGGACAGGGCCAAGAGACCCAGTACTTC. Protein product: CAISEPGQGQETQYF. J is TRBJ2-5 and V is TRBV10-3; TRBD1 aligns across 8 bases. With V trimmed by 2 bases and J by 1 base, 3 bases remained unmatched. Germline V gene data show CDR1 as ENHRY and CDR2 as SYGVKD. The CDR3 has 15 residues.

This clonotype was counted a few times. V usage is TRBV6-5 and J usage is TRBJ2-1; tentative D call: TRBD2 (5 bases). There are 12 residues in the CDR3. The germline gives CDR1 MNHEY, CDR2 SVGAGI. Trimming cost V 0 bases and J 10 bases, with 7 bases left between them. The CDR3 is CASSYSGGEQFF. The DNA of the CDR3 is TGTGCCAGCAGTTACTCCGGCGGGGAGCAGTTCTTC.